Included here is one TCR beta chain sequence, with context. One entry per CDR3 protein, called by TCRdb with MiXCR from the RT-PCR reads. Among about 680,000 distinct CDR3 sequences listed, 11% to 15% were seen once. Sequenced sample: memory CD4+ T cells from blood. This clonotype was obtained from a female donor in good health, serving as a healthy control.

The CDR3 DNA reads as TGTGCCAGCAGTGAGTTGGACTCGATCTGGGGCTACACCTTC. It is translated as CASSELDSIWGYTF. This chain links TRBV2 with TRBJ1-2; unclear D gene. The CDR3 length is 14 residues. From germline, CDR1 is SNHLY and CDR2 FYNNEI. Trimming left V 3 bases short and J 8 bases short, with 16 bases between.